These 5 T cell receptor beta chains were all obtained from the same sample, sequenced in a study of cytomegalovirus exposure and HLA in healthy donors. PCR amplification relied on 60 Vbeta primers (plus 13 Jbeta primers). TCRdb keeps only in-frame clones here, not all; method: immunoSEQ multiplex PCR. The table shows around 180,000 clones, with about 88% occurring only once. The sequencing input was PBMCs. These receptors were taken from a girl younger than two in good health and CMV-seronegative.

The chain joins TRBV5-4 to TRBJ2-1, with D tentatively TRBD1 (6 bases). Trimming pared 5 bases from V and 4 bases from J, leaving 13 bases between. The CDR3 contains 14 residues. Germline V gene sequence: CDR1 SGHNT, CDR2 YYREEE (reference sequence). The CDR3 region has the DNA TGTGCCAGCAGTCGAGGACAGAAGTACAATGAGCAGTTCTTC. It yields the protein CASSRGQKYNEQFF.

The chain recombines TRBV5-1 with TRBJ1-1, with D possibly being TRBD1 (5 bases). CDR3 size: 16 residues. CDR1 is SGHRS and CDR2 is YFSETQ in the germline V gene. The V gene lost 4 bases and the J gene lost 1 base, with 17 bases spanning the gap. The CDR3 DNA sequence: TGCGCCAGCAGCGTTGATAAACGACAGCCGAACACTGAAGCTTTCTTT. It translates to CASSVDKRQPNTEAFF.

V gene TRBV2 combines with J gene TRBJ1-4; D unclear. The CDR3 has 17 amino acids. Germline lookup yields CDR1 SNHLY and CDR2 FYNNEI. The V and J ends lost 3 bases and 5 bases respectively, with 19 bases between them. The CDR3 here is CASSEGGWGVSNEKLFF. CDR3 coding DNA: TGTGCCAGCAGTGAGGGAGGGTGGGGAGTATCGAATGAAAAACTGTTTTTT.

The chain is built from TRBV11-2 and TRBJ2-7; D might be TRBD1 (5 bases). This CDR3 has 16 amino acids. Per the germline V gene, CDR1 is SGHAT and CDR2 is FQNNGV. V dropped 5 bases and J dropped 2 bases, with 19 bases sitting between them. The CDR3 protein is CASSPRPTGKAYEQYF. In nucleotides, the CDR3 is TGTGCCAGCAGCCCCCGACCCACAGGTAAAGCCTACGAGCAGTACTTC.

The chain recombines TRBV5-6 with TRBJ2-7, with TRBD2 matching 11 bases. CDR1 and CDR2 from the germline V gene are SGHDT and YYEEEE. With V trimmed by 0 bases and J by 5 bases, 4 bases remained unmatched. This CDR3 is built from 15 residues. The CDR3, as DNA: TGTGCCAGCAGCTTGGTAGCGGGAGGGCCCGACGAGCAGTACTTC. Amino acids: CASSLVAGGPDEQYF.